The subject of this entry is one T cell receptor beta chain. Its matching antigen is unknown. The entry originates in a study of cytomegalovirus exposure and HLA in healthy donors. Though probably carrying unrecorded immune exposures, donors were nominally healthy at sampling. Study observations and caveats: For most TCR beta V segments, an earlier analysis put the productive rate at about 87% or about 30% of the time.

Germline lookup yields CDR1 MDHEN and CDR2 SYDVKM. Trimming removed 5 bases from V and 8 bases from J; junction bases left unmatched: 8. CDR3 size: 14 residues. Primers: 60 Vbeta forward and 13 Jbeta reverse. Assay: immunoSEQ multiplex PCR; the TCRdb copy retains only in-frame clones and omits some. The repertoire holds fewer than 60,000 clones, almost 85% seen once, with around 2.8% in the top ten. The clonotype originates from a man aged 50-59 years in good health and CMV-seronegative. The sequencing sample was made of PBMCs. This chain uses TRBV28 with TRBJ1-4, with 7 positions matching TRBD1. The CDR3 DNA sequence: TGTGCCAGCAGTAAGGGGGCGAGCTGGGAAAAACTGTTTTTT. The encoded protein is CASSKGASWEKLFF.